One and the same sample provided the 16 T cell receptor beta chains below, sequenced in a study of human T cells and chemical hapten exposure (dated by TCRdb to the early 2020s). Library generation was performed with RACE. The sequencing machine was a NextSeq 500. TCRdb trimmed public reads at Q25 via fastp, called clones via MiXCR and kept in-frame beta chains. Entries are consolidated by CDR3 protein sequence, retaining the most common genes and DNA. In this sample the table shows about 110,000 distinct CDR3 sequences, around 10% of which occur a single time. Jointly, the top ten make up roughly 1.5% of the sample. Read against the paper, the sample's time point label means: pre-sensitization, week 0. What the treatment or condition label conveys for this sample: therapeutic diphenylcyclopropenone sensitization with weekly scalp DPC. The starting material was whole blood, obtained in connection with sensitization to the hapten diphenylcyclopropenone (DPC). Receptor source: a woman between 50 and 59 years old with alopecia areata. Some clones in this sample may be carry-over from other donors' samples.

This clonotype has at least ten counts. The chain combines TRBV12-3 or TRBV12-4 with TRBJ2-1, with 8 nucleotides matching TRBD2. The V and J ends lost 2 bases and 10 bases, in that order; junction bases with no gene match: 10. This CDR3 has 15 residues. The CDR3 reads CASSLLVGRAGEQFF. Here the CDR3 DNA reads TGTGCCAGCAGTTTATTAGTCGGGAGGGCCGGGGAGCAGTTCTTC.

V and J are TRBV7-6 and TRBJ2-2; no reliable D call. Germline CDR1 is SGHVS and CDR2 is FNYEAQ. This CDR3 spans 17 amino acids. V gave up 2 bases and J gave up 1 base, with 14 bases separating them. The CDR3 bases are TGTGCCAGCAGCTTAATCAGTTCCCTTGAGAACACCGGGGAGCTGTTTTTT. Translation: CASSLISSLENTGELFF.

The chain is built from TRBV19 and TRBJ2-7, with D possibly matching TRBD1 (5 bases). The V gene lost 1 base and the J gene lost 6 bases, with 16 bases spanning the gap. Per the germline V gene, CDR1 is LNHDA and CDR2 is SQIVND (reference sequence). The CDR3 covers 15 residues. The CDR3 reads CASSIAGPLRSEQYF. The CDR3 bases are TGTGCCAGTAGTATAGCAGGGCCGCTTCGGAGCGAGCAGTACTTC.

V and J are TRBV5-1 and TRBJ2-5, with 8 bases that match TRBD1. V dropped 4 bases and J dropped 3; count of bases not matched to a gene: 5. This CDR3 is built from 14 residues. Germline CDR1 reads SGHRS; CDR2 reads YFSETQ. This chain's CDR3 is CASSHPTGEETQYF. The CDR3 coding sequence is TGCGCCAGCAGCCATCCGACAGGGGAAGAGACCCAGTACTTC. Drawing the rest from reference TRBV5-1 and TRBJ2-5, the complete variable domain is KAGVTQTPRYLIKTRGQQVTLSCSPISGHRSVSWYQQTPGQGLQFLFEYFSETQRNKGNFPGRFSGRQFSNSRSEMNVSTLELGDSALYLCASSHPTGEETQYFGPGTRLLVL.

The rearrangement links TRBV7-9 to TRBJ1-3; D unresolved. Trimming removed 3 bases at V and 1 base at J, with 7 bases between. The CDR3 consists of 14 residues. Germline V gives CDR1 SEHNR, CDR2 FQNEAQ (reference sequence). This chain's CDR3 is CASSLTISGNTIYF. The DNA of the CDR3 is TGTGCCAGCAGCTTGACAATTTCTGGAAACACCATATATTTT.

This clonotype showed up just a few times. The gene calls are TRBV10-3 and TRBJ2-2; a possible D gene is TRBD2 (6 bases). The germline CDR1 and CDR2 sequences are ENHRY and SYGVKD. The V and J ends lost 6 bases and 3 bases respectively, with 14 bases between them. CDR3 length equals 15 residues. For the CDR3, the DNA is TGTGCCATCAGCTCGGACGGGGAGGACACCGGGGAGCTGTTTTTT. Protein: CAISSDGEDTGELFF.

This sequence joins TRBV3-1 and TRBJ1-5, with D unresolved. The CDR3 covers 13 residues. The germline gives CDR1 LGHDT, CDR2 YNNKEL (reference sequence). V dropped 0 bases and J dropped 7 bases, with 7 bases sitting between them. The CDR3 here is CASSQEWGQPQHF. In nucleotides, the CDR3 is TGTGCCAGCAGCCAAGAATGGGGACAGCCCCAGCATTTT.

V gene TRBV4-2 combines with J gene TRBJ2-3; D is possibly TRBD2 (7 bases). Deletions cut 6 bases from V and 6 bases from J, with 19 bases between. Germline V gene sequence: CDR1 LGHNA, CDR2 YNFKEQ. The CDR3 runs to 15 residues. CDR3 sequence (DNA): TGTGCCAGCAGAGGGCCTGGCGGGGGCCGGGATACGCAGTATTTT. Its translation: CASRGPGGGRDTQYF.

This clonotype was seen many times. V usage is TRBV7-2 and J usage is TRBJ2-7; TRBD1 matches at 9 bases. The CDR3 totals 15 residues. V lost 5 bases, J lost 0 bases, and 5 bases stayed unmatched. The germline gives CDR1 SGHTA, CDR2 FQGNSA. CDR3 sequence reads: CASSQGTGLSYEQYF. The CDR3 region has the DNA TGTGCCAGCAGCCAGGGGACAGGGCTCTCCTACGAGCAGTACTTC.

The chain recombines TRBV7-2 with TRBJ1-5, with D unresolved. CDR1 and CDR2 (germline): SGHTA, FQGNSA. With 1 base removed from V and 4 bases from J, the gap between germline ends came to 11 bases. CDR3 length: 15 amino acids. The CDR3 region has the DNA TGTGCCAGCAGCTTAGTATATGGGCAAAATCAGCCCCAGCATTTT. Its protein is CASSLVYGQNQPQHF.

The rearrangement links TRBV5-1 to TRBJ2-7; D gene unclear. The germline CDR1 and CDR2 sequences are SGHRS and YFSETQ. V was clipped by 0 bases and J by 6 bases, with 7 bases between them. The CDR3 has 12 residues. This CDR3 is CASSLDRREQYF. The CDR3, as DNA: TGCGCCAGCAGCTTGGACCGCCGCGAGCAGTACTTC.

This clonotype was counted once. The gene calls are TRBV3-1 and TRBJ2-7, with 8 bases matching TRBD1. With V trimmed by 4 bases and J by 4 bases, 9 bases remained unmatched. Germline V gene data show CDR1 as LGHDT and CDR2 as YNNKEL (reference sequence). The CDR3 length is 15 residues. CDR3 sequence: CASSPPDRVLYEQYF. The CDR3 nucleotides read TGTGCCAGCAGCCCCCCGGACAGGGTTTTATACGAGCAGTACTTC.

This clonotype has only a few counts. CDR3 amino acids: CASSLSDANTEAFF. In DNA, the CDR3 is TGCGCCAGCAGTTTATCCGACGCGAACACTGAAGCTTTCTTT. The chain couples TRBV5-1 to TRBJ1-1; D uncertain. CDR1 and CDR2 (germline): SGHRS, YFSETQ. The CDR3 covers 14 residues. The V end lost 5 bases, the J end lost 1 base, and 12 bases lay between the germline ends. Combining the CDR3 with reference TRBV5-1 and TRBJ1-1 gives the whole variable domain KAGVTQTPRYLIKTRGQQVTLSCSPISGHRSVSWYQQTPGQGLQFLFEYFSETQRNKGNFPGRFSGRQFSNSRSEMNVSTLELGDSALYLCASSLSDANTEAFFGQGTRLTVV.

The chain employs TRBV20-1 and TRBJ2-2; 7 nucleotides line up with TRBD2. The germline V gene has CDR1 DFQATT and CDR2 SNEGSKA (reference sequence). V lost 2 bases to trimming and J lost 5 bases; unmatched junction nucleotides: 8. The CDR3 has 15 amino acids. CDR3 amino acids: CSARRAGEDTGELFF. The CDR3 nucleotides read TGCAGTGCTAGACGGGCGGGAGAAGATACCGGGGAGCTGTTTTTT.

This clonotype appeared a few times. The V gene is TRBV3-1, the J gene TRBJ2-3; perhaps TRBD2 as D (5 bases). The germline V gene has CDR1 LGHDT and CDR2 YNNKEL (reference sequence). CDR3 size: 14 residues. V lost 0 bases to trimming and J lost 11 bases, with 15 bases between them. For the CDR3, the DNA is TGTGCCAGCAGCCAAGATTCTGGACTCCGCCGGCAGTATTTT. It specifies CASSQDSGLRRQYF.

This clonotype was picked up many times. The CDR3 region has the DNA TGCAGTGCTAGAGGGGACTCTGGGGCCAACGTCCTGACTTTC. It translates to CSARGDSGANVLTF. This chain uses TRBV20-1 with TRBJ2-6; D not resolved. Trimming took off 1 base at V and 0 bases at J, with 4 bases between the two ends. The germline CDR1 and CDR2 sequences are DFQATT and SNEGSKA (reference sequence). This CDR3 has 14 residues.